This T cell receptor beta chain was identified during a study of T cells expressing NK-cell markers. Across the study: CD3+CD56+NKG2C+, CD3+CD56+NKG2C- and CD3+CD56-NKG2C+ T cells, once sorted, supplied the TCR beta repertoires. In the group of eight sequenced donors, seven were HCMV-seropositive and one was seronegative.

The study's findings and limits: Dominant NKG2C+ clonotypes made up roughly 1.0-7.0% of CD8+ T cells in a handful of donors.

Concerning this clonotype itself: Its cognate antigen is unknown.

Following a re-call of the 5' RACE reads, TCRdb has one entry per CDR3 protein and lacks DNA. This repertoire includes a few hundred thousand distinct CDR3 sequences. The CDR3 contains 15 residues. Per germline, CDR1 LNHNV and CDR2 YYDKDF (reference sequence). The material sequenced was blood T cells: a sorted CD56 or NKG2C T cell subset, CD4+ or CD8+ T cells, or bulk PBMC T cells (not recorded which). V and J are TRBV15 and TRBJ2-1; TCRdb gives TRBD1 as the D gene, but with no DNA this cannot be confirmed. This clonotype was obtained from a man aged 18-30 years in good health. Here the CDR3 reads CATSSTGTGGNEQFF.